What follows describes a single T cell receptor beta chain. Enrolled during active infection, Seattle patients were then followed longitudinally. The data were taken from a study of blood T cell repertoires in COVID-19. Study background: Sample material is recorded as cDNA or gDNA derived from T cells, B-cell-depleted T cells, or PBMCs.

CDR3 length equals 12 residues. Trimming shortened V by 7 bases and J by 8 bases, and 12 bases separated the two germline ends. Original analysis: From reference gene primer amplification, estimates of nucleated cell counts were derived. Clones were read by immunoSEQ multiplex PCR, and TCRdb kept only the in-frame ones, dropping some. The V and J calls and the clone size are those of that table, but D and trimming were determined from the DNA. This table has just under 350,000 clones, about 90% appearing once. The V call is TRBV12-3 or TRBV12-4, the J call TRBJ1-3; maybe TRBD1 (5 bases). Sequenced material: peripheral blood. This receptor was identified in a woman between 70 and 85 years old with COVID-19, enrolled during active disease. CDR3 bases: TGTGCCAGCACCCTTTCGGGGGACACCATATATTTT. Translation gives CASTLSGDTIYF.